One sample yielded the 19 T cell receptor beta chains listed below, sequenced in a study of cytomegalovirus exposure and HLA in healthy donors. The primer mix had 60 Vbeta and 13 Jbeta primers. Sequenced by immunoSEQ multiplex PCR; TCRdb stores in-frame clones only, minus some. Here the sample spans 150,000 or so clones, 70% to 90% being singletons. Material: PBMCs. The source of these receptors is a young woman in good health and CMV-seronegative.

This chain links TRBV27 with TRBJ2-5; TRBD1 matches at 8 bases. The DNA end lines up better with TRBJ2-7; the J call may be wrong. CDR3 length: 14 amino acids. Germline V gene data show CDR1 as MNHEY and CDR2 as SMNVEV (reference sequence). The CDR3 region is CASTLDRAGYEQYF. Written as DNA, the CDR3 is TGTGCCAGCACCTTGGACAGGGCGGGCTACGAGCAGTACTTC.

Worth noting for this clone: The identical CDR3 is also encoded by other nucleotide sequences in the sample. V gene TRBV20-1 combines with J gene TRBJ1-2; D gene ambiguous. V lost 4 bases to trimming and J lost 5 bases, with 5 bases between them. CDR1 and CDR2 from the germline V gene are DFQATT and SNEGSKA (reference sequence). CDR3 size: 10 residues. The CDR3, as DNA: TGCAGTGCTACGGGGTATGGCTACACCTTC. This codes for CSATGYGYTF.

The CDR3 loop reads CASSYVGGPLSHEQYF. As DNA, the CDR3 is TGTGCCAGCAGTTACGTGGGAGGGCCTTTAAGCCACGAGCAGTACTTC. V is TRBV6-6 and J is TRBJ2-7, with 7 bases lining up with TRBD2. The CDR3 loop spans 16 amino acids. With V trimmed by 2 bases and J by 5 bases, 12 bases remained unmatched. Germline V gene data show CDR1 as MNHNY and CDR2 as SVGAGI (reference sequence).

CDR3 loop: CASSVGQGPNYGYTF. DNA of the CDR3: TGTGCCAGCAGCGTAGGACAAGGCCCTAACTATGGCTACACCTTC. This sequence joins TRBV9 and TRBJ1-2; D is unresolved. The V and J ends lost 0 bases and 0 bases respectively, with 9 bases between them. The germline gives CDR1 SGDLS, CDR2 YYNGEE. This CDR3 is built from 15 residues.

This chain connects TRBV28 to TRBJ2-1, with a possible D match to TRBD2 (6 bases). The CDR3 runs 14 residues. CDR1 and CDR2 (germline): MDHEN, SYDVKM. V was clipped by 4 bases and J by 4 bases, with 11 bases between them. The CDR3 is CASSSSVGYNEQFF. The DNA for the CDR3 is TGTGCCAGCAGTTCTAGCGTAGGGTACAATGAGCAGTTCTTC.

The chain couples TRBV28 to TRBJ2-1, with TRBD2 matching over 14 bases. Germline CDR1 MDHEN, CDR2 SYDVKM. Trimming took 10 bases from V and 7 from J; bases not matched to a gene: 3. This CDR3 comprises 13 residues. CDR3 sequence (DNA): TGTGCCATACGGACTAGCGGGAGGAATGAGCAGTTCTTC. Protein: CAIRTSGRNEQFF. Full variable domain (rest looked up from reference TRBV28 and TRBJ2-1): DVKVTQSSRYLVKRTGEKVFLECVQDMDHENMFWYRQDPGLGLRLIYFSYDVKMKEKGDIPEGYSVSREKKERFSLILESASTNQTSMYLCAIRTSGRNEQFFGPGTRLTVL.

This chain links TRBV14 with TRBJ2-5; 11 bases map to TRBD2. The J call may be faulty, since TRBJ2-7 better matches the DNA end. The CDR3 has 12 residues. Germline CDR1 SGHDN, CDR2 FVKESK. CDR3 DNA sequence: TGTGCCACCGGGACTAGCGGCTACGAGCAGTACTTC. Its protein is CATGTSGYEQYF.

This clone was recorded only once. The chain joins TRBV5-1 to TRBJ1-4; 7 nucleotides agree with TRBD1. Germline CDR1 and CDR2: SGHRS and YFSETQ. Trimming took 0 bases from V and 3 from J; bases not matched to a gene: 5. The CDR3 is made up of 16 amino acids. CDR3 region: CASSLGIGGSNEKLFF. The CDR3 DNA is TGCGCCAGCAGCTTGGGAATAGGGGGCTCTAATGAAAAACTGTTTTTT.

This rearrangement joins TRBV7-6 to TRBJ1-1; D may be TRBD1 (5 bases). Looked up from germline, CDR1 is SGHVS and CDR2 is FNYEAQ. The CDR3 runs 19 residues. V was clipped by 1 base and J by 2 bases, with 23 bases between them. In nucleotides, the CDR3 is TGTGCCAGCAGCTTAGTTGGGGGGTCTGGGGTAGGGCGCAACACTGAAGCTTTCTTT. Protein: CASSLVGGSGVGRNTEAFF. The variable domain in full, with the rest retrieved from reference TRBV7-6 and TRBJ1-1, is GAGVSQSPRYKVTKRGQDVALRCDPISGHVSLYWYRQALGQGPEFLTYFNYEAQQDKSGLPNDRFSAERPEGSISTLTIQRTEQRDSAMYRCASSLVGGSGVGRNTEAFFGQGTRLTVV.

The chain links TRBV5-1 to TRBJ1-1; 8 bases match TRBD1. Germline loops: CDR1 SGHRS, CDR2 YFSETQ. This CDR3 comprises 17 residues. V lost 0 bases to trimming and J lost 1 base; unmatched junction nucleotides: 8. The CDR3: CASSLARTGTPNTEAFF. The CDR3 coding sequence is TGCGCCAGCAGCTTGGCCAGGACAGGGACCCCGAACACTGAAGCTTTCTTT.

This rearrangement joins TRBV5-1 to TRBJ2-6; 11 bases are shared with TRBD2. V gave up 0 bases and J gave up 0 bases; unmatched junction bases: 2. There are 18 residues in the CDR3. Germline V gene lookup returns CDR1 SGHRS and CDR2 YFSETQ. CDR3 bases: TGCGCCAGCAGCTTGGGCCTAGCGGGAGGCTCTGGGGCCAACGTCCTGACTTTC. Amino acids: CASSLGLAGGSGANVLTF.

The chain links TRBV9 to TRBJ1-4; the D gene is possibly TRBD1 (5 bases). Trimming removed 4 bases at V and 4 bases at J, with 14 bases between. The CDR3 has 15 residues. From germline, CDR1 is SGDLS and CDR2 YYNGEE. The CDR3 region is CASSLGAGINEKLFF. The CDR3 DNA is TGTGCCAGCAGCCTAGGGGCAGGTATTAATGAAAAACTGTTTTTT.

The count of this clone is one. This chain uses TRBV18 with TRBJ2-7; TRBD1 is a possible D gene (5 bases). Germline CDR1 KGHSH, CDR2 LQKENI. The CDR3 has 16 residues. Trimming took off 6 bases at V and 5 bases at J, with 23 bases between the two ends. The CDR3 loop reads CASSARIGAPGDEQYF. CDR3 sequence (DNA): TGTGCCAGCTCGGCGCGGATTGGGGCCCCTGGGGACGAGCAGTACTTC.

The V gene is TRBV7-9, the J gene TRBJ2-1; D perhaps matches TRBD2 (6 bases). There are 16 residues in the CDR3. Looked up from germline, CDR1 is SEHNR and CDR2 is FQNEAQ (reference sequence). The ends were cut back, 5 bases at V and 0 bases at J, with 14 bases in the middle. The CDR3 loop is CASSPSAGSSYNEQFF. DNA of the CDR3: TGTGCCAGCAGCCCGTCGGCGGGGAGCTCCTACAATGAGCAGTTCTTC. The full variable domain, its missing parts supplied by reference TRBV7-9 and TRBJ2-1, is DTGVSQNPRHKITKRGQNVTFRCDPISEHNRLYWYRQTLGQGPEFLTYFQNEAQLEKSRLLSDRFSAERPKGSFSTLEIQRTEQGDSAMYLCASSPSAGSSYNEQFFGPGTRLTVL.

This clone was seen more than once but under ten times. The chain couples TRBV27 to TRBJ2-7, with 10 bases matching TRBD1. Per germline, CDR1 MNHEY and CDR2 SMNVEV (reference sequence). V lost 10 bases, J lost 1 base, and 4 bases stayed unmatched. The CDR3 covers 13 residues. The chain's CDR3 is CANRDRGSYEQYF. CDR3 DNA: TGTGCCAACCGGGACAGGGGTTCCTACGAGCAGTACTTC.

This chain joins TRBV5-4 and TRBJ2-3, with 8 bases aligning to TRBD2. Germline V gene sequence: CDR1 SGHNT, CDR2 YYREEE (reference sequence). The CDR3 totals 15 residues. V shed 0 bases, J shed 5 bases, and the junction held 5 bases outside the gene matches. The CDR3 protein is CASSLGSGTRDTQYF. CDR3 sequence (DNA): TGTGCCAGCAGCTTGGGAAGCGGGACTAGAGATACGCAGTATTTT.

CDR3 sequence (DNA): TGTGCCAGCAGCTGGCGGGACATTCAGTACTTC. Its protein product is CASSWRDIQYF. The rearrangement joins TRBV11-2 to TRBJ2-4, with D tentatively TRBD2 (5 bases). The CDR3 has 11 residues. Germline V gene sequence: CDR1 SGHAT, CDR2 FQNNGV. V lost 4 bases and J lost 8, with 6 bases in between.

The V call is TRBV27, the J call TRBJ1-2; the D gene is possibly TRBD1 (5 bases). Trimming shortened V by 3 bases and J by 8 bases, and 16 bases separated the two germline ends. Germline V CDR1 and CDR2: MNHEY, SMNVEV (reference sequence). CDR3 length: 14 amino acids. DNA of the CDR3: TGTGCCAGCAGTTTTCAGGGTGGCGCTGACGGCTACACCTTC. This sequence encodes CASSFQGGADGYTF.

This rearrangement joins TRBV5-1 to TRBJ2-7; possibly TRBD2 for D (6 bases). Trimming took 0 bases from V and 0 from J, leaving 7 bases between them. CDR3 length: 14 residues. In germline, CDR1 is SGHRS, CDR2 YFSETQ. The CDR3 protein is CASSLERASYEQYF. CDR3 coding DNA: TGCGCCAGCAGCTTGGAGCGGGCCTCCTACGAGCAGTACTTC.